This passage covers 10 T cell receptor beta chains from one sample sequenced in a study of regulatory T cells in long-lasting Graves disease. HTBI primers from iRepertoire and Arm-PCR of CDR3 regions yielded the TCR beta libraries. In TCRdb, the multiplex PCR reads were re-called with MiXCR into one record per CDR3 protein. The sample records more than 300,000 distinct CDR3 sequences, around a fifth being singletons. Time point described: persistent/refractory GD, antithyroid drugs over 5 years with positive TRAb. The authors made the TCR library using RNA they extracted from PBMCs. The sequencing used peripheral blood mononuclear cells (PBMCs), collected when the disease was refractory, from a patient treated with antithyroid drugs. The receptors shown here come from a female donor with Graves disease.

This clonotype has ten or more counts. This sequence joins TRBV28 and TRBJ1-1; possibly TRBD1 for D (5 bases). The length of the CDR3 is 14 residues. Germline CDR1 MDHEN, CDR2 SYDVKM. V was cut by 7 bases and J by 0 bases, with 12 bases left in between. The CDR3 DNA follows: TGTGCCAGCACCGGGACTTGGATGAACACTGAAGCTTTCTTT. Translation gives CASTGTWMNTEAFF.

The J gene is TRBJ2-2, the V gene TRBV7-2; D is unclear. Deletions cut 2 bases from V and 5 bases from J, with 12 bases between. This CDR3 has 15 amino acids. CDR1 is SGHTA and CDR2 is FQGNSA in the germline V gene. In DNA form, the CDR3 reads TGTGCCAGCAGCTTAAAAGGGCCTGGGACCGGGGAGCTGTTTTTT. Residues: CASSLKGPGTGELFF.

This clonotype came up many times. The chain combines TRBV20-1 with TRBJ2-7; 9 bases match TRBD2. The germline V gene has CDR1 DFQATT and CDR2 SNEGSKA (reference sequence). Trimming at V came to 5 bases and at J to 4 bases, leaving 3 bases not matched to a gene. This CDR3 is built from 12 residues. Here the CDR3 reads CSAGTSLYEQYF. The DNA of the CDR3 is TGCAGTGCTGGGACTAGCTTATACGAGCAGTACTTC.

This clonotype came up many times. One junction end does not reproduce the germline sequence, and a read error may be involved. This chain joins TRBV5-1 and TRBJ2-7, with D possibly matching TRBD1 (6 bases). This CDR3 has 12 residues. Per the germline V gene, CDR1 is SGHRS and CDR2 is YFSETQ. DNA of the CDR3: TGTGCCAGCAGCCTTGGGGGCGATGAGCAGTACTTC. Translated, it gives CASSLGGDEQYF.

V is TRBV7-9 and J is TRBJ2-5, with D uncertain. Per germline, CDR1 SEHNR and CDR2 FQNEAQ (reference sequence). V was trimmed by 3 bases and J by 0 bases, leaving 23 bases between them. The CDR3 spans 19 residues. The CDR3 DNA is TGTGCCAGCAGCTTGGACCCCAGAGCAAGGTACCGCGACCAAGAGACCCAGTACTTC. It translates to CASSLDPRARYRDQETQYF.

This clonotype was picked up many times. This chain links TRBV28 with TRBJ2-7; 10 bases are a match to TRBD1. The CDR3 contains 16 residues. Trimming removed 5 bases from V and 2 bases from J; junction bases left unmatched: 9. CDR1 and CDR2 (germline): MDHEN, SYDVKM. As DNA, the CDR3 is TGTGCCAGCAGTATACACCGGGACAGGGGTCCCTACGAGCAGTACTTC. Amino acids: CASSIHRDRGPYEQYF.

This clonotype has ten or more counts. The chain uses TRBV12-3 or TRBV12-4 and TRBJ1-2; D gene uncertain. This CDR3 region has 11 residues. Trimming shortened V by 3 bases and J by 13 bases, and 12 bases separated the two germline ends. CDR3 sequence reads: CASSLGRAGTF. The DNA for the CDR3 is TGTGCCAGCAGTTTGGGCCGAGCGGGCACCTTC.

CDR3 amino acids: CASSRRTGEAFF. CDR3 nucleotides: TGTGCCAGCAGTCGGAGGACGGGTGAAGCTTTCTTT. The V gene is TRBV27, the J gene TRBJ1-1; D not certain. The V gene lost 5 bases and the J gene lost 7 bases, with 11 bases spanning the gap. The CDR3 is 12 amino acids. Germline V CDR1 and CDR2: MNHEY, SMNVEV (reference sequence).

This clonotype has ten or more counts. The rearrangement uses TRBV9 and TRBJ1-2; possibly TRBD1 for D (6 bases). Germline values: CDR1 SGDLS, CDR2 YYNGEE. There are 14 residues in the CDR3. Trimming took 0 bases from V and 2 from J, leaving 8 bases between them. The CDR3 loop is CASSVDGGNYGYTF. CDR3 coding DNA: TGTGCCAGCAGCGTAGATGGGGGCAACTATGGCTACACCTTC.

This clonotype is a singleton in its sample. A much larger clone is a single base away; this may be a read error. Because the CDR3 is missing its conserved closing phenylalanine or tryptophan, this is likely a read error. V and J are TRBV3-1 and TRBJ2-7; no clear D. Trimming shortened V by 0 bases and J by 1 base, and 4 bases separated the two germline ends. Germline CDR1 and CDR2: LGHDT and YNNKEL (reference sequence). This CDR3 has 13 amino acids. DNA of the CDR3: TGTGCCAGCAGCCAAGACCTATCCTACGAGCAGTACCTC. Amino acids: CASSQDLSYEQYL.